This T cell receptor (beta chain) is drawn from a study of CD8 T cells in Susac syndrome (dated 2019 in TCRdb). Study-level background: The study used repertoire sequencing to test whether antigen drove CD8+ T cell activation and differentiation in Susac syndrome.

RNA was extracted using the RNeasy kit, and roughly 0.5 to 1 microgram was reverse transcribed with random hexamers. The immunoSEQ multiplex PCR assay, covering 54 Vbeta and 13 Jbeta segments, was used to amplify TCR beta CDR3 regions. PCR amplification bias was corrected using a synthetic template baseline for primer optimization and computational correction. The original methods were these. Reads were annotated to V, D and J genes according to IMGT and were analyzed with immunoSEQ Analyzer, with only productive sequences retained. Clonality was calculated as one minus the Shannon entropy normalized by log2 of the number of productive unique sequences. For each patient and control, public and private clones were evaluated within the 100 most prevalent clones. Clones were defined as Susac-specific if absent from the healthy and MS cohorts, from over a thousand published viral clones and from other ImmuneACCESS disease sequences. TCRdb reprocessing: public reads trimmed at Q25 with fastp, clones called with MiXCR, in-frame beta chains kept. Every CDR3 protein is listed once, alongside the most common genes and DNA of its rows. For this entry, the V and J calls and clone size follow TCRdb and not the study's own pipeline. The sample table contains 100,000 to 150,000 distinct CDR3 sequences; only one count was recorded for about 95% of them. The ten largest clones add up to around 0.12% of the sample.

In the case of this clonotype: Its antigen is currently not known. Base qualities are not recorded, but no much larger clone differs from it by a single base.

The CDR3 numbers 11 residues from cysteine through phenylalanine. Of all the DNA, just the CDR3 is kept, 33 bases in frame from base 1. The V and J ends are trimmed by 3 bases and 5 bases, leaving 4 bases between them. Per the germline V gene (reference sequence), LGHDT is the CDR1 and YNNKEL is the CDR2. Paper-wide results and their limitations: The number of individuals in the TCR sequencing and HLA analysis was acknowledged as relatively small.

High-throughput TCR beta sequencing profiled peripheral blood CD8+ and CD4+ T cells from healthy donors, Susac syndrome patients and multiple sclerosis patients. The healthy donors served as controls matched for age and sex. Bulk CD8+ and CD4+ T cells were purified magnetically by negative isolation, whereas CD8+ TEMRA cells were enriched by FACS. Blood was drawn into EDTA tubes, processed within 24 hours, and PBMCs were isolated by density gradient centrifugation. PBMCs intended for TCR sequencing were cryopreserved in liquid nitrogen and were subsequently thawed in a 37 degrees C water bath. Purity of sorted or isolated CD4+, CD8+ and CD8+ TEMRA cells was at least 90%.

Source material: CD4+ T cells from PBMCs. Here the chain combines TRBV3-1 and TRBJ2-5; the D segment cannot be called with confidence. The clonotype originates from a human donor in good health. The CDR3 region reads CASSHIETQYF. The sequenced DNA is TGTGCCAGCAGCCATATCGAGACCCAGTACTTC.